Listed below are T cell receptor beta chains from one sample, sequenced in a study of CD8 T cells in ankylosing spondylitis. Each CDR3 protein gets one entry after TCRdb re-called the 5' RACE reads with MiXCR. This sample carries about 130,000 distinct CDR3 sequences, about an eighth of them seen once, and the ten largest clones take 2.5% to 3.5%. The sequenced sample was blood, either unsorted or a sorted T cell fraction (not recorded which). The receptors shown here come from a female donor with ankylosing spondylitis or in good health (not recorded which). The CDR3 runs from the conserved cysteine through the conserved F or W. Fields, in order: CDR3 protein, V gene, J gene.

CASSPKTGTGGGIQYF	TRBV7-6	TRBJ2-4
CASSAGQGFTGELFF	TRBV28	TRBJ2-2
CASSLLAQNETQYF	TRBV5-1	TRBJ2-5
CASSPRGYNEQFF	TRBV7-2	TRBJ2-1
CASSSQGASNQPQHF	TRBV7-2	TRBJ1-5
CASSPWTGGNQPQHF	TRBV19	TRBJ1-5
CASSVDLGEQFF	TRBV9	TRBJ2-1
CASSLDAGQGAYGYTF	TRBV5-1	TRBJ1-2
CASSSSGTYEQYF	TRBV6-5	TRBJ2-7
CATSLQITDQPQHF	TRBV15	TRBJ1-5
CASSQGRGGTEAFF	TRBV11-2	TRBJ1-1
CASSLEPMIKAKNIQYF	TRBV5-5	TRBJ2-4
CASSPDSRSNYGYTF	TRBV3-1	TRBJ1-2
CASSSGLAGKHETQYF	TRBV6-2/TRBV6-3	TRBJ2-5
CASSVGLLARNEQFF	TRBV9	TRBJ2-1
CASSLTGNTGELFF	TRBV12-3/TRBV12-4	TRBJ2-2
CSAKGQGINSPLHF	TRBV20-1	TRBJ1-6
CASSLNRVNNEQFF	TRBV5-1	TRBJ2-1
CASSLAQNSPLHF	TRBV27	TRBJ1-6
CASSLGTSGDEQYF	TRBV7-9	TRBJ2-7